This paragraph covers one TCR beta chain sequence. CDR3 length: 13 residues. The V gene lost 8 bases and the J gene lost 3 bases, with 14 bases spanning the gap. CDR1 and CDR2 (germline): MNHEY, SVGAGI. The data were taken from a study of cytomegalovirus exposure and HLA in healthy donors. Use of 60 Vbeta and 13 Jbeta primers characterized the PCR. Produced via immunoSEQ multiplex PCR; TCRdb's table is partial and in-frame only. The sample holds 200,000 or so clones, 84% seen once. The specimen was PBMCs. This sequence originates from a boy younger than 18 in good health and CMV-seronegative. V and J are TRBV6-5 and TRBJ2-7; D is possibly TRBD2 (5 bases). Here the CDR3 reads CASRGQANYEQYF. CDR3 coding DNA: TGTGCCAGCCGCGGGCAGGCGAACTACGAGCAGTACTTC.